The rows below give T cell receptor beta chains drawn from one sample of a study of blood T cell repertoires in COVID-19. The data were produced by immunoSEQ multiplex PCR, yet TCRdb's version contains in-frame clones alone and is incomplete. The sample records some 200,000 clones, 84% being singletons. The sequenced material came from peripheral blood. All receptors derive from a woman at least 80 years old with active or convalescent COVID-19. Both conserved end residues are part of each CDR3. The D gene is left open where the match is weak. The listing skips clone size in some rows; elsewhere it reads once, few, many or a size class.

J gene	clone size	D gene	V gene	CDR3 DNA	CDR3 protein
TRBJ2-2	.	.	TRBV7-6	TGTGCCAGCAGCTTGGGGAGCCTTATAACCGGGGAGCTGTTTTTT	CASSLGSLITGELFF
TRBJ2-5	once	TRBD2	TRBV4-3	TGCGCCAGCAGCCAAGTTAGCGGGACTTGGGGGGAGACCCAGTACTTC	CASSQVSGTWGETQYF
TRBJ2-7	.	.	TRBV21-1	TGTGCCAGCAGCAGACCAGGGTGGGGAAGCTCCTACGAGCAGTACTTC	CASSRPGWGSSYEQYF
TRBJ2-4	.	.	TRBV7-9	TGTGCCAGCAATGATGACAGTAGGAGGGGCATTCAGTACTTC	CASNDDSRRGIQYF
TRBJ2-3	once	.	TRBV7-8	TGTGCCAGCAGCTTAGCCGTTTCGGGGGGCAACGCAGATACGCAGTATTTT	CASSLAVSGGNADTQYF
TRBJ1-1	.	TRBD1	TRBV7-3	TGTGCCAGCAGCGCCAGGGGGCCGGGTGAAGCTTTCTTT	CASSARGPGEAFF
TRBJ1-6	.	.	TRBV2	TGTGCCAGCAGTGAAAGGGGGGGATTTGTACCCCTCCACTTT	CASSERGGFVPLHF
TRBJ1-6	few	.	TRBV12-3/TRBV12-4	TGTGCCAGCAGTAGCGACCCGAGCCCCCTCCACTTT	CASSSDPSPLHF
TRBJ1-2	.	TRBD1	TRBV10-3	TGTGCCATCGCTACCGGGACAGGGAGTGGCTACACCTTC	CAIATGTGSGYTF
TRBJ2-5	.	TRBD2	TRBV3-1/TRBV3-2	TGTGCCAGCAGCCAACTAGCGGGGGTGGAGACCCAGTACTTC	CASSQLAGVETQYF
TRBJ2-2	few	TRBD1	TRBV19	TGTGCCAGTAGAATACAGGGGGCTTTCGGGGAGCTGTTTTTT	CASRIQGAFGELFF
TRBJ1-1	.	TRBD1	TRBV6-6	TGTGCCAGCATTCTACCGGGACAGGTTGGTGAAGCTTTCTTT	CASILPGQVGEAFF
TRBJ1-6	.	.	TRBV3-1/TRBV3-2	TGTGCCAGCGGGCAGGGGCCTTCACCCCTCCACTTT	CASGQGPSPLHF
TRBJ2-5	.	.	TRBV5-5	TGTGCCAGCAGCTTGGAGGGGACATACCAAGAGACCCAGTACTTC	CASSLEGTYQETQYF
TRBJ1-1	.	.	TRBV2	TGTGCCAGCAGTGCACAGTGGGGAGTCACTGAAGCTTTCTTT	CASSAQWGVTEAFF
TRBJ2-7	once	.	TRBV9	TGTGCCAGCAGCGCATTCGTGGGGGGTACCTACGAGCAGTACTTC	CASSAFVGGTYEQYF
TRBJ1-2	.	.	TRBV3-1/TRBV3-2	TGTGCCAGCAGCCAAGACACAGGTGACTATGGCTACACCTTC	CASSQDTGDYGYTF
TRBJ1-2	.	TRBD1	TRBV5-1	TGCGCCAGCAGGCTGACAGGGTATAACTATGGCTACACCTTC	CASRLTGYNYGYTF
TRBJ1-4	.	TRBD1	TRBV15	TGTGCCACCAGCAGAGGGACAGGTGAAAAACTGTTTTTT	CATSRGTGEKLFF
TRBJ1-5	medium-sized	TRBD1	TRBV28	TGTGCCAGCACCAATGACAGGGGCAATCAGCCCCAGCATTTT	CASTNDRGNQPQHF
TRBJ1-6	once	TRBD1	TRBV5-1	TGCGCCAGCAGCCTTGGGACAGGGTCCTATAATTCACCCCTCCACTTT	CASSLGTGSYNSPLHF
TRBJ1-3	.	.	TRBV5-5	TGTGCCAGCAGCTCTTACTCTGGAAACACCATATATTTT	CASSSYSGNTIYF
TRBJ2-5	.	.	TRBV27	TGTGCCAGCAGTCCCGCCGCGAGACTCATAGAGACCCAGTACTTC	CASSPAARLIETQYF
TRBJ2-7	.	TRBD2	TRBV3-1/TRBV3-2	TGTGCCAGCAGCCTCCGGGGGGGGTACGAGCAGTACTTC	CASSLRGGYEQYF
TRBJ1-1	.	TRBD1	TRBV18	TGTGCCAGCTCACCTGGACAGGACACTGAAGCTTTCTTT	CASSPGQDTEAFF
TRBJ2-7	.	TRBD1	TRBV5-8	TGTGCCAGCGGACAGGGGTCCCCCAACGAGCAGTACTTC	CASGQGSPNEQYF
TRBJ2-3	.	TRBD2	TRBV24-1	TGTGCCACCAGAGCTAGCGGGGTCGATACGCAGTATTTT	CATRASGVDTQYF
TRBJ1-1	.	.	TRBV6-5	TGTGCCAGCAGTTACTCTGTTACAGGGAAAACTGAAGCTTTCTTT	CASSYSVTGKTEAFF
TRBJ1-6	.	.	TRBV5-4	TGTGCCAGCAGCTTGGGGGTCGCGGGTAATTCACCCCTCCACTTT	CASSLGVAGNSPLHF
TRBJ1-1	.	.	TRBV5-4	TGTGCCAGCAGCTTGTGGGGGGTGTCAACTGAAGCTTTCTTT	CASSLWGVSTEAFF
TRBJ1-1	.	.	TRBV19	TGTGCCAGTAGTATTGGCGGGCACACTGAAGCTTTCTTT	CASSIGGHTEAFF
TRBJ1-4	.	TRBD1	TRBV10-3	TGTGCCATCAGTGAGTTGGGACAGGGGGCGCGGAAACTGTTTTTT	CAISELGQGARKLFF
TRBJ2-6	.	.	TRBV9	TGTGCCAGCAGCGTAGCGGTCTCTGGGGCCAACGTCCTGACTTTC	CASSVAVSGANVLTF
TRBJ2-7	.	TRBD1	TRBV29-1	TGCAGCACCAGGACAGGGTGGGACGAGCAGTACTTC	CSTRTGWDEQYF
TRBJ2-7	.	TRBD1	TRBV24-1	TGTGCCACCAGTGACTCCCGGGACAGGAGCGAGCAGTACTTC	CATSDSRDRSEQYF
TRBJ2-2	.	.	TRBV12-3/TRBV12-4	TGTGCCAGCAGTTTAGATCCTCCTAGGGAGCTGTTTTTT	CASSLDPPRELFF
TRBJ2-2	.	.	TRBV19	TGTGCCAGTAGTTCAGGGGCCTTTTCCCTCCGCCGGTGGCCCGGGGAGCTGTTTTTT	CASSSGAFSLRRWPGELFF
TRBJ2-7	few	TRBD1	TRBV29-1	TGCAGCGTTCAAGGAAGACAGGGCTACGAGCAGTACTTC	CSVQGRQGYEQYF
TRBJ2-7	.	TRBD1	TRBV6-5	TGTGCCAGCAGTTACTCGGGGGGACAGGGCGAGCAGTACTTC	CASSYSGGQGEQYF
TRBJ2-1	.	TRBD2	TRBV6-2/TRBV6-3	TGTGCCAGCAGCACCTCCCTCTCGAGCGGGGGATACAATGAGCAGTTCTTC	CASSTSLSSGGYNEQFF
TRBJ2-1	.	TRBD2	TRBV4-3	TGCGCCAGCAGCCAAGATTATGTAGGACTAGTAAATCCCCATGAGCAGTTCTTC	CASSQDYVGLVNPHEQFF
TRBJ2-1	.	.	TRBV3-1/TRBV3-2	TGTGCCAGCAGGTATGCGGGGTCCCACAATGAGCAGTTCTTC	CASRYAGSHNEQFF
TRBJ2-7	.	TRBD1	TRBV13	TGTGCCAGCAGCCCCTCGACAGGGATACCCTACGAGCAGTACTTC	CASSPSTGIPYEQYF
TRBJ1-1	.	.	TRBV2	TGTGCCAGCAGGGTGGGCCCGAACACTGAAGCTTTCTTT	CASRVGPNTEAFF
TRBJ2-3	.	TRBD2	TRBV7-3	TGTGCCAGCAGCTACAGTCTTACTAGCGGGGCTAGCACAGATACGCAGTATTTT	CASSYSLTSGASTDTQYF
TRBJ2-7	.	.	TRBV7-8	TGTGCCAGCAGCTTTTCTGCTCGCCCCAACTGGGAGCAGTACTTC	CASSFSARPNWEQYF
TRBJ2-7	.	.	TRBV14	TGTGCCAGCAGCCGCAGACAGTTAAACTACGAGCAGTACTTC	CASSRRQLNYEQYF
TRBJ1-3	.	.	TRBV11-2	TGTGCCAGCAGCTTAACAGACCCAGGCTCTGGAAACACCATATATTTT	CASSLTDPGSGNTIYF